The entry that follows covers one T cell receptor (beta chain) sequence. The entry originates in a study of blood T cell repertoires in COVID-19. Study context: Some COVID-19 samples were acute and others convalescent; all came from the United States, Italy and Spain. Sources were T cells, B-cell-depleted T cells, or PBMCs; the material itself was cDNA or gDNA.

In the authors' workflow: Amplification with reference gene primers provided the estimates of nucleated cell counts. Method: immunoSEQ multiplex PCR; TCRdb's copy keeps in-frame clones and lacks some. V, J and clone size reflect that table, while D and trimming were determined from the DNA. Of approximately 89,000 clones listed, 80% were seen once; the top ten hold less than 20%. Trimming took off 0 bases at V and 3 bases at J, with 15 bases between the two ends. From germline, CDR1 is MNHEY and CDR2 SMNVEV (reference sequence). The CDR3 length is 17 residues. This chain joins TRBV27 and TRBJ2-1; D perhaps matches TRBD2 (6 bases). Sequencing was performed on peripheral blood. The clonotype comes from a woman aged 80 or over with acute or convalescent COVID-19. The CDR3, as DNA: TGTGCCAGCAGTTTATCCTTTGGGCGGGACTTCTACAATGAGCAGTTCTTC. Translation gives CASSLSFGRDFYNEQFF.